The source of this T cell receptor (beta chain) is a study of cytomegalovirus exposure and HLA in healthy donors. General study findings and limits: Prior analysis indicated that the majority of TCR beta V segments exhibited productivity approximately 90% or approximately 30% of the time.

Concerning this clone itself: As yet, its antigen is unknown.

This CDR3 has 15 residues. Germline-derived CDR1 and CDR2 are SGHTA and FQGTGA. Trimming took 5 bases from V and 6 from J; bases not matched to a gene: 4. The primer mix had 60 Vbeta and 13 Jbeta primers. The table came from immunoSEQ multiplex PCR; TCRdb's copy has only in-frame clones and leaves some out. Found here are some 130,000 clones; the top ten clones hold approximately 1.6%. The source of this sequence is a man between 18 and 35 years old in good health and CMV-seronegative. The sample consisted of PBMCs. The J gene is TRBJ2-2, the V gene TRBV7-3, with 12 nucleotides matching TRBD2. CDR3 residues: CASSPLAGGPGELFF. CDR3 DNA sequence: TGTGCCAGCAGCCCCCTAGCGGGGGGGCCCGGGGAGCTGTTTTTT. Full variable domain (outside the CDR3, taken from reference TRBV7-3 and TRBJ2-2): GAGVSQTPSNKVTEKGKYVELRCDPISGHTALYWYRQSLGQGPEFLIYFQGTGAADDSGLPNDRFFAVRPEGSVSTLKIQRTERGDSAVYLCASSPLAGGPGELFFGEGSRLTVL.